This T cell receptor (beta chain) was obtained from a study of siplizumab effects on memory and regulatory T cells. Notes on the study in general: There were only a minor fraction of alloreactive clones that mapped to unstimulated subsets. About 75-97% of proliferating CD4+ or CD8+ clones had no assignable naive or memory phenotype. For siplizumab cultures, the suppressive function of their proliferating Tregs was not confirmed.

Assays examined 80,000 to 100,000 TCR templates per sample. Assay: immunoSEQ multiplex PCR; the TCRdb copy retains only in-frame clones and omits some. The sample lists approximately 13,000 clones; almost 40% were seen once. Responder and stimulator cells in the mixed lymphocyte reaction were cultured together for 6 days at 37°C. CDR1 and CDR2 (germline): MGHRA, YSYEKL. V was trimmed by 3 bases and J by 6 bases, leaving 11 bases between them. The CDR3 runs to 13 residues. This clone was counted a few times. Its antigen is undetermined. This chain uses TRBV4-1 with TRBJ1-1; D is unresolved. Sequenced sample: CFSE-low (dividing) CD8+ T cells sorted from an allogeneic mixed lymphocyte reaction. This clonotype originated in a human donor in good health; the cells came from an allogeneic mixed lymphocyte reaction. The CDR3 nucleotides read TGCGCCAGCAGCCACCGGGTTAGCGCTGAAGCTTTCTTT. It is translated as CASSHRVSAEAFF.